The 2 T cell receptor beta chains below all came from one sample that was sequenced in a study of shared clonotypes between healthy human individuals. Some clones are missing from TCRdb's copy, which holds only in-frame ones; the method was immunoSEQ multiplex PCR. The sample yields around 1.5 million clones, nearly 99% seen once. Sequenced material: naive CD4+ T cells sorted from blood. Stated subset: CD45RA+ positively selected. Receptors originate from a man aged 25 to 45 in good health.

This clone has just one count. CDR3 coding DNA: TGTGCCAGCAGTGATAGGCGTGGGAATACCTACAATGAGCAGTTCTTC. Protein: CASSDRRGNTYNEQFF. The genes are TRBV2 and TRBJ2-1; D is unclear. This CDR3 has 16 residues. The V gene lost 3 bases and the J gene lost 2 bases, with 14 bases spanning the gap. Germline lookup yields CDR1 SNHLY and CDR2 FYNNEI.

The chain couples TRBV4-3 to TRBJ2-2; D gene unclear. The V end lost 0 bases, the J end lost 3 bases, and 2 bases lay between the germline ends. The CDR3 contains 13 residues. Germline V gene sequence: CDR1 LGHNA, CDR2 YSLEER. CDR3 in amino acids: CASSQDHTGELFF. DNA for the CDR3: TGCGCCAGCAGCCAAGACCACACCGGGGAGCTGTTTTTT.